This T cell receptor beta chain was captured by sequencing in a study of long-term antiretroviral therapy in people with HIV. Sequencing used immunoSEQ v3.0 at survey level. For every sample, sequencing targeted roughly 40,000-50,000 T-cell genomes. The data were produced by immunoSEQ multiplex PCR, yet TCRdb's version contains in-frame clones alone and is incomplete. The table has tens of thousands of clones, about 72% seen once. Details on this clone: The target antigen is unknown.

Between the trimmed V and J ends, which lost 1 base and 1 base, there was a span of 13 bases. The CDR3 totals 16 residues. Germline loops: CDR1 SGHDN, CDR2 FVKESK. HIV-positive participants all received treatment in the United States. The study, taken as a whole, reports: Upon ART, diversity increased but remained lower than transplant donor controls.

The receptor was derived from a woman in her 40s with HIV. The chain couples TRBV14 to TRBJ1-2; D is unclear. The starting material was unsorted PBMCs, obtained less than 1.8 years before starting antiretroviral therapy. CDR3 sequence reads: CASSQASSPLNYGYTF. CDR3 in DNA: TGTGCCAGCAGCCAAGCATCCAGCCCACTTAACTATGGCTACACCTTC.